This entry lists 21 T cell receptor beta chains sequenced from one sample in a study of blood T cell repertoires in COVID-19 (dated by TCRdb to 2019 to 2021). To prepare the library, the immunoSEQ multiplex PCR assay was applied. Not all clones reach the TCRdb copy of this immuneACCESS table, which keeps in-frame sequences only. Checked studies attribute under half of the gap to unresolved V genes and leave the rest unexplained. The sample table shows fewer than 350,000 clones, and 85% are seen once. Of the sample, 7.2% is held by the ten largest clones. Sequencing input: peripheral blood. The receptors stem from a human donor in a cohort sampled during active COVID-19.

The rearrangement links TRBV5-1 to TRBJ1-2, with TRBD1 matching over 8 bases. CDR3 size: 15 residues. Germline lookup yields CDR1 SGHRS and CDR2 YFSETQ. V lost 0 bases to trimming and J lost 4 bases; unmatched junction nucleotides: 5. Here the CDR3 DNA reads TGCGCCAGCAGCTTGGCAGTAGGGACAGGCTATGGCTACACCTTC. This gives the protein CASSLAVGTGYGYTF.

Remarks on this clone: This sample also contains other DNA sequences that code for the same CDR3. The V and J genes are TRBV15 and TRBJ1-3; D gene uncertain. CDR3 length: 14 residues. V was shortened by 5 bases and J by 1 base, with 9 bases between the two germline ends. The V gene's germline CDR1 is LNHNV and CDR2 YYDKDF (reference sequence). CDR3 sequence: CATSQHSSGNTIYF. DNA of the CDR3: TGTGCCACCAGCCAACATTCATCTGGAAACACCATATATTTT.

The chain is built from TRBV6-5 and TRBJ2-1; TRBD2 matches 14 bases. Germline assignment: CDR1 MNHEY and CDR2 SVGAGI. V was clipped by 6 bases and J by 8 bases; unmatched bases: 3. The CDR3 is 14 amino acids. This CDR3 is CASSGTSGGDEQFF. In DNA, the CDR3 is TGTGCCAGCAGCGGGACTAGCGGGGGTGATGAGCAGTTCTTC.

V usage is TRBV4-1 and J usage is TRBJ1-6, with D perhaps matching TRBD1 (5 bases). The V end lost 1 base, the J end lost 13 bases, and 14 bases lay between the germline ends. CDR1 and CDR2 (germline): MGHRA, YSYEKL. This CDR3 has 14 residues. This chain's CDR3 is CASSQVPGGTPLHF. CDR3 in DNA: TGCGCCAGCAGCCAAGTTCCCGGGGGAACGCCCCTCCACTTT.

V usage is TRBV19 and J usage is TRBJ1-2, with 7 nucleotides matching TRBD1. Germline V gene lookup returns CDR1 LNHDA and CDR2 SQIVND (reference sequence). Trimming cost V 5 bases and J 2 bases; bases outside gene matches: 8. This CDR3 is built from 15 residues. CDR3: CASSSQDRPNYGYTF. CDR3 DNA: TGTGCCAGTAGTTCCCAGGACAGGCCCAACTATGGCTACACCTTC.

The V and J genes are TRBV2 and TRBJ1-1, with D hard to call. This CDR3 spans 12 amino acids. From germline, CDR1 is SNHLY and CDR2 FYNNEI. V lost 4 bases, J lost 3 bases, and 6 bases lay in between. The CDR3 loop is CASSVRDTEAFF. In DNA, the CDR3 is TGTGCCAGCAGTGTGAGGGACACTGAAGCTTTCTTT.

This clone turned up a few times. This chain joins TRBV30 and TRBJ2-6; D perhaps matches TRBD1 (5 bases). The CDR3 has 13 residues. Germline values: CDR1 GTSNPN, CDR2 SVGIG (reference sequence). The ends were cut back, 6 bases at V and 3 bases at J, with 9 bases in the middle. The CDR3 reads CACARVGANVLTF. The CDR3 region has the DNA TGTGCCTGTGCCAGGGTTGGGGCCAACGTCCTGACTTTC.

This chain links TRBV7-9 with TRBJ2-7, with 7 bases lining up with TRBD2. The length of the CDR3 is 14 residues. CDR1 SEHNR and CDR2 FQNEAQ come from the germline V gene (reference sequence). V dropped 5 bases and J dropped 6; count of bases not matched to a gene: 10. The CDR3 here is CASSPLTSPLEQYF. DNA of the CDR3: TGTGCCAGCAGCCCCTTGACTAGCCCCCTCGAGCAGTACTTC.

The CDR3 is CASSPSIEDEQYF. As DNA, the CDR3 is TGTGCCAGCAGTCCTAGTATCGAGGACGAGCAGTACTTC. The V and J genes are TRBV12-3 or TRBV12-4 and TRBJ2-7; D not certain. The CDR3 has 13 amino acids. Trimming pared 5 bases from V and 5 bases from J, leaving 13 bases between.

The J gene is TRBJ2-2, the V gene TRBV12-5; 8 bases are shared with TRBD2. From germline, CDR1 is LGHNT and CDR2 FRNRAP. Trimming took 9 bases from V and 4 from J; bases not matched to a gene: 7. The CDR3 is 14 residues long. The CDR3 is CASLGGVGTGELFF. As DNA, the CDR3 is TGTGCTAGCCTCGGGGGGGTCGGCACCGGGGAGCTGTTTTTT.

The genes are TRBV5-1 and TRBJ1-4, with 9 bases identical to TRBD1. J was trimmed by 4 bases and V by 2 bases; bases with no gene match: 6. Germline V CDR1 and CDR2: SGHRS, YFSETQ. CDR3 length equals 16 residues. DNA for the CDR3: TGCGCCAGCAGCTTTGGGGACAGGGAGAATAATGAAAAACTGTTTTTT. It yields the protein CASSFGDRENNEKLFF. Supplemented by reference TRBV5-1 and TRBJ1-4, the full variable domain reads KAGVTQTPRYLIKTRGQQVTLSCSPISGHRSVSWYQQTPGQGLQFLFEYFSETQRNKGNFPGRFSGRQFSNSRSEMNVSTLELGDSALYLCASSFGDRENNEKLFFGSGTQLSVL.

This chain connects TRBV2 to TRBJ1-2, with D unresolved. The V and J ends lost 7 bases and 4 bases respectively, with 19 bases between them. Germline V CDR1 and CDR2: SNHLY, FYNNEI. The CDR3 contains 15 residues. The CDR3 DNA sequence: TGTGCCAGCACCGAAGAGGGAAAAAGAAGCTATGGCTACACCTTC. This encodes CASTEEGKRSYGYTF.

The chain couples TRBV11-2 to TRBJ2-1; 10 bases fit TRBD1. Germline V gives CDR1 SGHAT, CDR2 FQNNGV. Unmatched junction bases numbered 7, after V lost 6 bases and J lost 8 bases. This CDR3 is 14 amino acids long. The CDR3 here is CASSPGQGDHEQFF. The CDR3 nucleotides are TGTGCCAGCAGTCCAGGACAGGGGGACCATGAGCAGTTCTTC.

The chain combines TRBV19 with TRBJ2-2, with a weak D call TRBD2 (6 bases). V lost 10 bases to trimming and J lost 3 bases, with 18 bases between them. The CDR3 consists of 15 residues. In germline, CDR1 is LNHDA, CDR2 SQIVND (reference sequence). The CDR3 spells CATTPTSSDTGELFF. Here the CDR3 DNA reads TGTGCCACTACACCAACTAGCTCGGACACCGGGGAGCTGTTTTTT.

The chain employs TRBV3-1 (or the pseudogene TRBV3-2) and TRBJ2-1; weak D call: TRBD2 (6 bases). The ends were cut back, 0 bases at V and 8 bases at J, with 11 bases in the middle. Germline V CDR1 and CDR2: LGHDT, YNNKEL (reference sequence). The length of the CDR3 is 14 residues. The CDR3 DNA sequence: TGTGCCAGCAGCCAAGACACTAGCTGGGATGAGCAGTTCTTC. It is translated as CASSQDTSWDEQFF.

The rearrangement uses TRBV6-5 and TRBJ1-2; D not resolved. The germline V and J ends were trimmed by 9 bases and 4 bases, with 12 bases remaining between them. The germline V gene encodes CDR1 MNHEY and CDR2 SVGAGI. The CDR3 is 12 amino acids. The CDR3 coding sequence is TGTGCCAGTTCCAGGAGGAGCTATGGCTACACCTTC. As protein: CASSRRSYGYTF.

This chain connects TRBV24-1 to TRBJ2-7; the D gene is possibly TRBD1 (5 bases). V lost 4 bases and J 5 bases, leaving 14 bases between the germline ends. This CDR3 has 14 residues. Per germline, CDR1 KGHDR and CDR2 SFDVKD. This CDR3 reads CATSDLGQGNEQYF. In DNA, the CDR3 is TGTGCCACCAGTGACCTGGGGCAGGGCAACGAGCAGTACTTC.

The chain is built from TRBV30 and TRBJ2-7, with D uncertain. The CDR3 is made up of 11 amino acids. V was pared by 0 bases and J by 7 bases, with 7 bases between. Per germline, CDR1 GTSNPN and CDR2 SVGIG (reference sequence). The CDR3 nucleotides are TGTGCCTGGAGTGTACTGCGGGAGCAGTACTTC. It specifies CAWSVLREQYF. The full variable domain, completed using reference TRBV30 and TRBJ2-7, is SQTIHQWPATLVQPVGSPLSLECTVEGTSNPNLYWYRQAAGRGLQLLFYSVGIGQISSEVPQNLSASRPQDRQFILSSKKLLLSDSGFYLCAWSVLREQYFGPGTRLTVT.

The chain joins TRBV3-1 (or the pseudogene TRBV3-2) to TRBJ2-7; TRBD2 is a possible D gene (5 bases). CDR3 length: 13 residues. V was clipped by 1 base and J by 3 bases, with 7 bases between them. Germline V gives CDR1 LGHDT, CDR2 YNNKEL (reference sequence). CDR3 DNA sequence: TGTGCCAGCAGCCAAGGAGGGTTCTACGAGCAGTACTTC. Translation gives CASSQGGFYEQYF.

V gene TRBV7-2 combines with J gene TRBJ2-1; 10 nucleotides align to TRBD2. Trimming took 5 bases from V and 4 from J; bases not matched to a gene: 8. In germline, CDR1 is SGHTA, CDR2 FQGNSA. There are 16 residues in the CDR3. CDR3 bases: TGTGCCAGCAGCCTAAGGTGGACTAGCGGTTACAATGAGCAGTTCTTC. As protein: CASSLRWTSGYNEQFF.

The J gene is TRBJ1-1, the V gene TRBV3-1 (or the pseudogene TRBV3-2), with D possibly TRBD1 on 5 matching bases. V was trimmed by 0 bases and J by 9 bases, leaving 17 bases between them. CDR3 length equals 15 residues. Germline CDR1 reads LGHDT; CDR2 reads YNNKEL (reference sequence). The CDR3 coding sequence is TGTGCCAGCAGCCAAGACCGGGGGAGGGGCGGGAAAGCTTTCTTT. It translates to CASSQDRGRGGKAFF.